This T cell receptor beta chain was captured in a study of cytomegalovirus exposure and HLA in healthy donors. The CDR3 loop spans 12 amino acids. Trimming left V 0 bases short and J 5 bases short, with 4 bases between. Germline assignment: CDR1 KGHSH and CDR2 LQKENI. 60 Vbeta and 13 Jbeta primers were used in PCR. Original processing methods: In a later analysis, approximately 80 million unique TCR beta chains included roughly 11 million shared by two or more donors. The protocol was immunoSEQ multiplex PCR, while the TCRdb copy is restricted to in-frame clones and leaves out a portion. Clone size and V and J calls were adopted from that table, with D and trimming inferred from the DNA. Seen in this sample are 95,000 to 110,000 clones; the ten most common clones hold roughly 3.5%. In regard to this clone: No antigen is known for it.

Study results and limitations: Analysis was carried out at a later point, and it linked a missense DCLRE1C variant to TCR beta V- and J-gene trimming. An Asian-associated ancestry cluster reportedly showed fewer N-insertions than the approximately 650-donor mean in a later analysis.

The clonotype comes from a man aged 35 to 55 in good health and CMV-seronegative. The sequencing sample was made of PBMCs. The chain carries TRBV18 and TRBJ2-5; D remains unclear. CDR3 sequence: CASSPPRETQYF. Written as DNA, the CDR3 is TGTGCCAGCTCACCACCGCGGGAGACCCAGTACTTC.